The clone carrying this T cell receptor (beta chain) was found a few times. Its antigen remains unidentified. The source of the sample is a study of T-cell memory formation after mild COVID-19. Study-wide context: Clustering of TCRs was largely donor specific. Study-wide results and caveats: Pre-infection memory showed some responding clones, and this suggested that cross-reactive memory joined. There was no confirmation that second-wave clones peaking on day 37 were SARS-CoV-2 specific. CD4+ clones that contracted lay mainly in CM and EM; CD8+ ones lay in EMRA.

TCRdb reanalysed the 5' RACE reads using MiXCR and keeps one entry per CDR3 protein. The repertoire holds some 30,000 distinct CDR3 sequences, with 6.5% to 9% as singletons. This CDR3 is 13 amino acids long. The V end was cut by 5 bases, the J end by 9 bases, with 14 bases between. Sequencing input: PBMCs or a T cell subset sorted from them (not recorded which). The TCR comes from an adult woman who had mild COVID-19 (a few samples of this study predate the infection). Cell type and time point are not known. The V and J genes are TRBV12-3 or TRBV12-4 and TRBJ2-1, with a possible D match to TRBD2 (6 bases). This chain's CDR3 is CASSLGGRFEQFF. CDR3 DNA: TGTGCCAGCAGTCTGGGGGGACGGTTTGAGCAGTTCTTC.